This is a list of T cell receptor beta chains from one sample in a study of blood T cell repertoires in COVID-19. Sequencing was performed with immunoSEQ multiplex PCR; in TCRdb, only in-frame clones are kept and a portion is missing. The table records tens of thousands of clones, roughly 71% of them present only once. Sequencing was performed on peripheral blood. These receptors all stem from a human donor in a cohort sampled during active COVID-19. Both conserved end residues are part of each CDR3. The order of the fields is D gene, V gene, J gene, CDR3 protein. D genes are given only for firm matches.

TRBD2	TRBV19	TRBJ2-4	CASSISGGTLAKNIQYF
.	TRBV9	TRBJ2-7	CASSPWGGRGSEQYF
.	TRBV7-2	TRBJ2-7	CASSSTSVGTRSYEQYF
TRBD2	TRBV5-6	TRBJ2-2	CASSSGLYTGELFF
TRBD2	TRBV3-1/TRBV3-2	TRBJ2-3	CASSQTSGGMTDTQYF
TRBD1	TRBV19	TRBJ2-1	CASSMDRVYNEQFF
TRBD2	TRBV19	TRBJ2-3	CASSETSSTDTQYF
TRBD2	TRBV9	TRBJ2-3	CASSVSGVSTDTQYF
TRBD1	TRBV5-6	TRBJ2-7	CASSPYRQGASEQYF
TRBD1	TRBV7-9	TRBJ1-3	CASSSGGQEVNTIYF
.	TRBV6-5	TRBJ2-3	CASSLGSAYTDTQYF
.	TRBV19	TRBJ1-1	CASSPLEMNTEAFF
.	TRBV5-4	TRBJ2-3	CASEGGAPPLRTQYF
TRBD2	TRBV30	TRBJ2-4	CAWSVVAGIQYF
.	TRBV9	TRBJ2-7	CASSAHRATYEQYF
TRBD2	TRBV7-2	TRBJ2-7	CASSLALAGYEQYF
.	TRBV11-2	TRBJ2-1	CASSSTYNEQFF
TRBD2	TRBV2	TRBJ2-3	CASSEATSGTQYF
TRBD2	TRBV4-1	TRBJ2-5	CASSQVGAGDETQYF
TRBD2	TRBV19	TRBJ2-2	CASRSVAGGGTGELFF
.	TRBV7-7	TRBJ2-6	CASSDKGVGANVLTF
TRBD1	TRBV19	TRBJ1-1	CASSLTGAFTEAFF
.	TRBV18	TRBJ1-5	CASSPSWADNQPQHF
TRBD2	TRBV11-2	TRBJ2-7	CASSLGGVYEQYF
.	TRBV28	TRBJ2-1	CASRRGLSSYNEQFF
.	TRBV4-1	TRBJ2-3	CASSTNGDTQYF
.	TRBV28	TRBJ2-7	CASSSLVEQYF
.	TRBV5-6	TRBJ2-4	CASSFPGVAKNIQYF
.	TRBV9	TRBJ2-1	CASSDTPGLKVEQFF
TRBD2	TRBV5-4	TRBJ2-7	CASSSTSGSSEQYF
.	TRBV7-9	TRBJ1-3	CASSPGYRVGGNTIYF
.	TRBV10-3	TRBJ1-1	CAITRSPNTEAFF
.	TRBV3-1/TRBV3-2	TRBJ1-6	CASSRAPVKGLPNSPLHF
TRBD1	TRBV6-5	TRBJ2-7	CASSYYPPGQGGEQYF
.	TRBV7-2	TRBJ1-1	CASSSVAGGTEAFF
TRBD1	TRBV28	TRBJ1-2	CASSSGGQGVVYGYTF
.	TRBV12-5	TRBJ1-1	CASGLGGRNTEAFF
.	TRBV11-2	TRBJ2-2	CASSFAGPGELFF
.	TRBV6-6	TRBJ1-1	CASSSIRDTEAFF
.	TRBV7-2	TRBJ2-5	CASSLRGRETQYF
TRBD2	TRBV5-4	TRBJ2-1	CASSLGAGGPLNEQFF
.	TRBV10-3	TRBJ2-2	CAITRGTGELFF
.	TRBV30	TRBJ1-2	CAREAGRGFGYTF
.	TRBV11-3	TRBJ2-2	CASSPGHGTLNTGELFF
TRBD1	TRBV7-8	TRBJ2-7	CASSRGQGQGEQYF
.	TRBV30	TRBJ1-4	CAKGDNEKLFF
.	TRBV7-2	TRBJ2-2	CASSLMPESGELFF
TRBD2	TRBV5-1	TRBJ2-7	CASSGGTSGVRYF
TRBD1	TRBV6-2/TRBV6-3	TRBJ1-5	CASSRQGASNQPQHF
.	TRBV3-1/TRBV3-2	TRBJ2-6	CASSQGPSSGANVLTF
.	TRBV28	TRBJ2-7	CASSASVVQYF
.	TRBV19	TRBJ1-2	CASSIVNRRGALGYTF
.	TRBV7-6	TRBJ2-5	CASSLAVGTVLETQYF
.	TRBV11-3	TRBJ2-3	CASSIQGWDTQYF
.	TRBV28	TRBJ1-4	CASSQKSTNEKLFF
.	TRBV6-6	TRBJ2-1	CASSYSSQTYNEQFF
.	TRBV7-2	TRBJ1-6	CASSLEGFNSPLHF
.	TRBV28	TRBJ2-7	CASSKGDSYEQYF
TRBD1	TRBV28	TRBJ2-7	CASRPGQGNSYEQYF